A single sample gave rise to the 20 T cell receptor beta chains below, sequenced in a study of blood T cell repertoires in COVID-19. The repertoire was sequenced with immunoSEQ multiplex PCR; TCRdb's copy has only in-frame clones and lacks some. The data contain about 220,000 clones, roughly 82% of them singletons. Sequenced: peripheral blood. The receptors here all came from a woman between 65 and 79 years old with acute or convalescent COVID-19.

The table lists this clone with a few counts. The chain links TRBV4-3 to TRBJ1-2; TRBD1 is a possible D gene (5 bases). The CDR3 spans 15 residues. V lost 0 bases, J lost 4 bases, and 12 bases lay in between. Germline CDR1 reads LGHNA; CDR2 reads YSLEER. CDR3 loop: CASSQEGQDLYGYTF. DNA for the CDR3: TGCGCCAGCAGCCAAGAGGGGCAGGATCTCTATGGCTACACCTTC.

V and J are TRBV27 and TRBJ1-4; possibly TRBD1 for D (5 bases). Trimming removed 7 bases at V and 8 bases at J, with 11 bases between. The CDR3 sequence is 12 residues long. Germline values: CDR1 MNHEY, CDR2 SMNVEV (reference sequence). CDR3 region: CASKGPMEKLFF. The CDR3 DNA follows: TGTGCCAGCAAGGGGCCCATGGAAAAACTGTTTTTT.

The CDR3 protein is CASSPGNGVSQHF. The CDR3 DNA sequence: TGTGCCAGCAGCCCGGGGAACGGGGTGTCCCAGCATTTT. This chain joins TRBV3-1 (or the pseudogene TRBV3-2) and TRBJ1-5; D is undetermined. The CDR3 is 13 residues long. The germline V and J ends were trimmed by 4 bases and 11 bases, with 15 bases remaining between them. The germline V gene has CDR1 LGHDT and CDR2 YNNKEL (reference sequence).

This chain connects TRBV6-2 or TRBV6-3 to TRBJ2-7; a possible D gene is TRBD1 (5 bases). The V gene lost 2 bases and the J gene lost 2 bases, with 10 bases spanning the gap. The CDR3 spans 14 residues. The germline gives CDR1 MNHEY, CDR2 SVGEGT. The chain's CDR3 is CASSYDKGPYEQYF. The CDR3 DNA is TGTGCCAGCAGTTACGATAAGGGGCCCTACGAGCAGTACTTC.

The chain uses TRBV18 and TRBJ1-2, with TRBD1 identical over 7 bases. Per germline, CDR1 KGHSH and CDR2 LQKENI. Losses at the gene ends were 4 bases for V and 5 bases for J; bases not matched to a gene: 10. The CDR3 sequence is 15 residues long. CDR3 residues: CASSQSAQGNYGYTF. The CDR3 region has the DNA TGTGCCAGCTCACAGTCAGCACAGGGGAATTATGGCTACACCTTC.

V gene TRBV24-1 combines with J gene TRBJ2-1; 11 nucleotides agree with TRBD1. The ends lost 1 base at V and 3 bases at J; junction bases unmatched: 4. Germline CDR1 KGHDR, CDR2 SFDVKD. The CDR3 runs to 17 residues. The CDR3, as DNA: TGTGCCACCAGTGATTTACCGGGACAGGGGGACTACAATGAGCAGTTCTTC. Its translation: CATSDLPGQGDYNEQFF.

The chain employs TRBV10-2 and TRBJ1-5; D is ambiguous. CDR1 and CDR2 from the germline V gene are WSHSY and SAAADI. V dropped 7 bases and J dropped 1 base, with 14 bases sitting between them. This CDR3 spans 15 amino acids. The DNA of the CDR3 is TGCGCCAGCACGACGGCGGAGGTGAGCAATCAGCCCCAGCATTTT. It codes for CASTTAEVSNQPQHF.

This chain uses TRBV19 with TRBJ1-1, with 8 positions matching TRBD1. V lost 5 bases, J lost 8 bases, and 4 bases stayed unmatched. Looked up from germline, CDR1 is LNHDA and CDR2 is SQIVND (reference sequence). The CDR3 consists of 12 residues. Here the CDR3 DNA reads TGTGCCAGTAGTCCAACAGGGGGGGAAGCTTTCTTT. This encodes CASSPTGGEAFF.

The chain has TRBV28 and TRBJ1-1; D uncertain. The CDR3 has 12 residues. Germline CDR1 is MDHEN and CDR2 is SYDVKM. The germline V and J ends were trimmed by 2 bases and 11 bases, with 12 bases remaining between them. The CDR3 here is CASSLRGIDAFF. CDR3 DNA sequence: TGTGCCAGCAGTTTACGCGGGATTGACGCTTTCTTT.

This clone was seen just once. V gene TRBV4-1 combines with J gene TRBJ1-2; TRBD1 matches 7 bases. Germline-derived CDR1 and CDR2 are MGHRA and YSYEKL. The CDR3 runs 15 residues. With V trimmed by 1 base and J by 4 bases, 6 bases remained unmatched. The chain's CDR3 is CASSQVGQSFYGYTF. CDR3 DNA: TGCGCCAGCAGCCAAGTGGGACAGAGCTTCTATGGCTACACCTTC.

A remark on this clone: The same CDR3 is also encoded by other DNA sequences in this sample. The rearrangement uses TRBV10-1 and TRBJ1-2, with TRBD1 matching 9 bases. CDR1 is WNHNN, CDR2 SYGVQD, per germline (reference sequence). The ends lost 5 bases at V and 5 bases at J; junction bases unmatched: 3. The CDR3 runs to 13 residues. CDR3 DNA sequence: TGCGCCAGCAGTCCACAGGGGGCTTATGGCTACACCTTC. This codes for CASSPQGAYGYTF.

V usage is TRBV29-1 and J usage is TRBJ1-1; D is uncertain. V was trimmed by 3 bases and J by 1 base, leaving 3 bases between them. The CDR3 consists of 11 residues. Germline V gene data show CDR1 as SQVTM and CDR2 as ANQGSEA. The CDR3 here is CSVDRNTEAFF. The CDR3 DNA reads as TGCAGCGTTGATAGGAACACTGAAGCTTTCTTT.

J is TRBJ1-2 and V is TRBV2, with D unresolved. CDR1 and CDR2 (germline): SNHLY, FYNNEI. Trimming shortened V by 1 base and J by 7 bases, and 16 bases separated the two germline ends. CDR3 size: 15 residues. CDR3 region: CASSEGAFLRGGYTF. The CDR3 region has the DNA TGTGCCAGCAGTGAAGGGGCCTTCCTACGGGGTGGCTACACCTTC.

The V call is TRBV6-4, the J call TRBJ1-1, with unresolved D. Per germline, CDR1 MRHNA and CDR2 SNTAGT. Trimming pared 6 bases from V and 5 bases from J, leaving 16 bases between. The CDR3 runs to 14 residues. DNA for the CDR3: TGTGCCAGCAGACAGAACCATTTTGCGACTGAAGCTTTCTTT. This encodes CASRQNHFATEAFF.

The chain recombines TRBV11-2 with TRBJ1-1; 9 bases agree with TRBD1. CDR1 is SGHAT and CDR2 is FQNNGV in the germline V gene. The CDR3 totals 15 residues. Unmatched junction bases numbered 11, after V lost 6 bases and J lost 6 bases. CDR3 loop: CASRNTGGGDPEAFF. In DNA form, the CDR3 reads TGTGCCAGCAGAAATACAGGGGGCGGAGACCCTGAAGCTTTCTTT.

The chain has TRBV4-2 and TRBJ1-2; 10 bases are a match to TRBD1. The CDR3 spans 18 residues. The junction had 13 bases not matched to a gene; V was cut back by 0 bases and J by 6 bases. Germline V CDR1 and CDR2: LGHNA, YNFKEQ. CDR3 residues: CASSQEIGRQGALNGYTF. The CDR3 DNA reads TGTGCCAGCAGCCAAGAAATTGGACGACAGGGGGCGCTGAATGGCTACACCTTC.

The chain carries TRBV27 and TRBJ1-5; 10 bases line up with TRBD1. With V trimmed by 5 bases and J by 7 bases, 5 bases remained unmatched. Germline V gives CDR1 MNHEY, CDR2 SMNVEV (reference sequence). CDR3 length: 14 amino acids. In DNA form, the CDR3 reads TGTGCCAGCAGTCGGGACAGGGGTAGCCAGCCCCAGCATTTT. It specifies CASSRDRGSQPQHF.

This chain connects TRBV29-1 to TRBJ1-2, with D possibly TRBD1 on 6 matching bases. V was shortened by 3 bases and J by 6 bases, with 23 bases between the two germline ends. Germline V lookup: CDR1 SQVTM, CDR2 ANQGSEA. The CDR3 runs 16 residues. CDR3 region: CSVDKPGQSPYDGYTF. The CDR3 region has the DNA TGCAGCGTTGATAAGCCGGGACAAAGCCCTTACGATGGCTACACCTTC.

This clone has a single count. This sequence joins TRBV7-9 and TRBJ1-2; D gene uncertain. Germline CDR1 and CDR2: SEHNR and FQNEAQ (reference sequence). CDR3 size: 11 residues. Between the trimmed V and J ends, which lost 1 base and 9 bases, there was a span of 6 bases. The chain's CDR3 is CASSLDRSYTF. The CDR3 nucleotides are TGTGCCAGCAGCTTAGACAGAAGCTACACCTTC.

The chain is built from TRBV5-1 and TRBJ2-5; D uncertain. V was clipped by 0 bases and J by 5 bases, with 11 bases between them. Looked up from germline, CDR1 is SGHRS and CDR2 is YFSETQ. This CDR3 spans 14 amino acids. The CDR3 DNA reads TGCGCCAGCAGCTTGGCCGGCAGCGCGGAGACCCAGTACTTC. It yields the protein CASSLAGSAETQYF.